The present TCR beta chain was sequenced within a study of OX40 agonist ivuxolimab in advanced cancers. Study-wide context: Patients took ivuxolimab, an agonistic anti-OX40 (CD134) antibody.

Study findings and constraints: Among T cells, CD8+ cells averaged more expanded clones than CD4+ cells. Antigen specificity was not determined for the expanded peripheral T cells.

Some clones are missing from TCRdb's copy, which holds only in-frame ones; the method was immunoSEQ multiplex PCR. The sample records some 77,000 clones, roughly 92% being singletons. At baseline, cycle 4 day 1, and cycle 7 day 1, blood was sampled. Points on this clone: The antigen is not known.

The clonotype comes from an adult with an advanced solid tumor such as melanoma, head and neck, liver or kidney cancer. The input for sequencing was CD4+ or CD8+ T cells sorted from blood, taken in a trial of the OX40 agonist ivuxolimab.

The CDR3 loop reads CASSPSGAGELFF. CDR3 nucleotides: TGTGCCAGCAGTCCATCGGGGGCCGGGGAGCTGTTTTTT. The rearrangement uses TRBV27 and TRBJ2-2; a possible D gene is TRBD2 (6 bases). The CDR3 contains 13 residues. Germline V CDR1 and CDR2: MNHEY, SMNVEV (reference sequence). V dropped 5 bases and J dropped 6 bases, with 10 bases sitting between them.